Below are 30 T cell receptor beta chains sequenced from a single sample in a study of blood T cell repertoires in COVID-19. Produced via immunoSEQ multiplex PCR; TCRdb's table is partial and in-frame only. Of around 65,000 clones listed, about four fifths were seen once; the top ten hold roughly 50%. The material sequenced was peripheral blood. Receptor source: a human donor in a cohort sampled during active COVID-19.

The chain links TRBV5-4 to TRBJ2-5; no clear D. The CDR3 loop spans 13 amino acids. CDR1 is SGHNT, CDR2 YYREEE, per germline (reference sequence). The V end lost 7 bases, the J end lost 5 bases, and 15 bases lay between the germline ends. CDR3: CASRLENDETQYF. Written as DNA, the CDR3 is TGTGCCAGCCGACTCGAGAACGACGAGACCCAGTACTTC.

The chain combines TRBV4-2 with TRBJ2-7; 7 nucleotides align to TRBD2. The V gene end was trimmed by 3 bases and the J gene end by 3 bases; junction bases not matched to a gene: 11. Germline CDR1 reads LGHNA; CDR2 reads YNFKEQ. CDR3 length equals 16 residues. CDR3 sequence: CASSQATGDYIYEQYF. The CDR3 DNA reads TGTGCCAGCAGCCAGGCCACCGGGGACTATATCTACGAGCAGTACTTC.

This clone was detected once. The rearrangement joins TRBV4-2 to TRBJ1-5, with 7 bases matching TRBD1. The CDR3 has 15 residues. Germline V CDR1 and CDR2: LGHNA, YNFKEQ. J was trimmed by 1 base and V by 4 bases; bases with no gene match: 4. The CDR3 protein is CASSRDRASNQPQHF. CDR3 nucleotides: TGTGCCAGCAGCCGAGACAGGGCAAGCAATCAGCCCCAGCATTTT.

The V gene is TRBV2, the J gene TRBJ2-5, with 16 nucleotides matching TRBD2. The CDR3 has 15 residues. V lost 5 bases to trimming and J lost 5 bases; unmatched junction nucleotides: 2. Germline CDR1 SNHLY, CDR2 FYNNEI. In DNA form, the CDR3 reads TGTGCCAGCAGTCCGGGACTAGCGGGAGGGGAGACCCAGTACTTC. As protein: CASSPGLAGGETQYF.

The chain employs TRBV6-6 and TRBJ2-4; D might be TRBD1 (6 bases). This CDR3 is built from 12 residues. CDR1 MNHNY and CDR2 SVGAGI come from the germline V gene (reference sequence). V lost 4 bases and J lost 8, with 9 bases in between. CDR3 region: CASSSEGDIQYF. The CDR3 nucleotides read TGTGCCAGCAGTTCCGAGGGGGACATTCAGTACTTC.

This chain joins TRBV5-4 and TRBJ2-3; D perhaps matches TRBD2 (5 bases). CDR1 is SGHNT and CDR2 is YYREEE in the germline V gene (reference sequence). This CDR3 is 16 amino acids long. V lost 1 base to trimming and J lost 0 bases, with 12 bases between them. The CDR3 nucleotides read TGTGCCAGCAGCTTGCAACTAGACCTTAGCACAGATACGCAGTATTTT. It is translated as CASSLQLDLSTDTQYF.

The chain combines TRBV4-1 with TRBJ2-5; TRBD2 agrees at 9 bases. Germline CDR1 and CDR2: MGHRA and YSYEKL. With V trimmed by 1 base and J by 4 bases, 4 bases remained unmatched. This CDR3 comprises 15 residues. The CDR3 protein is CASSQGAGGLETQYF. The CDR3 DNA follows: TGCGCCAGCAGCCAAGGGGCGGGGGGGCTAGAGACCCAGTACTTC.

This chain links TRBV7-9 with TRBJ1-2; 7 bases match TRBD1. V lost 2 bases to trimming and J lost 3 bases; unmatched junction nucleotides: 15. Germline loops: CDR1 SEHNR, CDR2 FQNEAQ (reference sequence). CDR3 size: 18 residues. The CDR3 loop is CASSLPGQAASSHYGYTF. The CDR3 DNA follows: TGTGCCAGCAGCTTACCCGGACAGGCGGCCTCCTCTCACTATGGCTACACCTTC. Supplemented by reference TRBV7-9 and TRBJ1-2, the full variable domain reads DTGVSQNPRHKITKRGQNVTFRCDPISEHNRLYWYRQTLGQGPEFLTYFQNEAQLEKSRLLSDRFSAERPKGSFSTLEIQRTEQGDSAMYLCASSLPGQAASSHYGYTFGSGTRLTVV.

This clone has a single count. The V call is TRBV19, the J call TRBJ1-3; possibly TRBD1 for D (5 bases). Germline V gene data show CDR1 as LNHDA and CDR2 as SQIVND (reference sequence). With 5 bases removed from V and 3 bases from J, the gap between germline ends came to 11 bases. The CDR3 has 14 residues. The CDR3 region is CASSFGGGGNTIYF. CDR3 DNA sequence: TGTGCCAGTAGTTTCGGGGGAGGTGGAAACACCATATATTTT.

The rearrangement uses TRBV6-5 and TRBJ2-3; 11 nucleotides align to TRBD2. The CDR3 runs 15 residues. Unmatched junction bases numbered 3, after V lost 5 bases and J lost 2 bases. In germline, CDR1 is MNHEY, CDR2 SVGAGI. Written as DNA, the CDR3 is TGTGCCAGCAGTCTACTAGCGGGAGTCACAGATACGCAGTATTTT. It codes for CASSLLAGVTDTQYF.

About this clone: The same CDR3 is also encoded by other DNA sequences in this sample. The rearrangement joins TRBV6-5 to TRBJ2-5; 8 bases align to TRBD1. The V and J ends lost 7 bases and 5 bases, in that order; junction bases with no gene match: 9. CDR1 is MNHEY, CDR2 SVGAGI, per germline. CDR3 length: 14 amino acids. The CDR3 loop reads CASNMAGGRETQYF. CDR3 bases: TGTGCCAGCAATATGGCAGGGGGCCGGGAGACCCAGTACTTC.

The sample holds one count of this clone. V is TRBV19 and J is TRBJ2-5, with 7 bases matching TRBD2. The CDR3 is 17 amino acids. V was clipped by 3 bases and J by 1 base; unmatched bases: 11. Germline V CDR1 and CDR2: LNHDA, SQIVND (reference sequence). CDR3 sequence (DNA): TGTGCCAGTAGTATCGTGGCTAGCGGAGCCCTCCAAGAGACCCAGTACTTC. As protein: CASSIVASGALQETQYF.

The rearrangement joins TRBV19 to TRBJ1-5, with 11 bases matching TRBD1. Germline V CDR1 and CDR2: LNHDA, SQIVND (reference sequence). This CDR3 comprises 16 residues. The V gene end was trimmed by 3 bases and the J gene end by 4 bases; junction bases not matched to a gene: 5. For the CDR3, the DNA is TGTGCCAGTAGTATCCCCGGGACAGGGGGAAATCAGCCCCAGCATTTT. Translation: CASSIPGTGGNQPQHF. Full variable domain (outside the CDR3, taken from reference TRBV19 and TRBJ1-5): DGGITQSPKYLFRKEGQNVTLSCEQNLNHDAMYWYRQDPGQGLRLIYYSQIVNDFQKGDIAEGYSVSREKKESFPLTVTSAQKNPTAFYLCASSIPGTGGNQPQHFGDGTRLSIL.

V is TRBV28 and J is TRBJ2-3, with 14 bases aligning to TRBD2. The CDR3 totals 16 residues. The germline V gene has CDR1 MDHEN and CDR2 SYDVKM. Trimming cost V 5 bases and J 3 bases; bases outside gene matches: 4. CDR3 nucleotide sequence: TGTGCCAGCAGTCCCGGGACTAGCGGGGGTACAGATACGCAGTATTTT. Encoded protein: CASSPGTSGGTDTQYF.

This clone showed up just a few times. J is TRBJ2-7 and V is TRBV19; D may be TRBD2 (7 bases). The CDR3 is 15 residues long. Germline values: CDR1 LNHDA, CDR2 SQIVND (reference sequence). The V gene lost 4 bases and the J gene lost 2 bases, with 15 bases spanning the gap. CDR3 protein: CASSKQGTIPYEQYF. CDR3 coding DNA: TGTGCCAGTAGTAAGCAGGGGACTATTCCCTACGAGCAGTACTTC.

J is TRBJ1-3 and V is TRBV19; D remains unclear. V was shortened by 5 bases and J by 0 bases, with 11 bases between the two germline ends. This CDR3 has 15 residues. CDR1 is LNHDA and CDR2 is SQIVND in the germline V gene (reference sequence). The CDR3: CASSPGSSSGNTIYF. The CDR3 region has the DNA TGTGCCAGTAGTCCCGGGTCCTCCTCTGGAAACACCATATATTTT.

The chain couples TRBV4-2 to TRBJ1-1, with a possible D match to TRBD1 (6 bases). This CDR3 contains 14 residues. Germline assignment: CDR1 LGHNA and CDR2 YNFKEQ. V was pared by 0 bases and J by 2 bases, with 7 bases between. CDR3 nucleotides: TGTGCCAGCAGCCAAGAACAGGGCAACACTGAAGCTTTCTTT. The encoded protein is CASSQEQGNTEAFF.

The chain employs TRBV11-2 and TRBJ2-7; maybe TRBD2 (6 bases). Germline CDR1 SGHAT, CDR2 FQNNGV. The CDR3 has 14 residues. V was trimmed by 0 bases and J by 2 bases, leaving 8 bases between them. CDR3 nucleotides: TGTGCCAGCAGCTTAGATAGCGGTCCCTACGAGCAGTACTTC. Protein sequence: CASSLDSGPYEQYF. Filled out from reference TRBV11-2 and TRBJ2-7, the complete variable domain reads EAGVAQSPRYKIIEKRQSVAFWCNPISGHATLYWYQQILGQGPKLLIQFQNNGVVDDSQLPKDRFSAERLKGVDSTLKIQPAKLEDSAVYLCASSLDSGPYEQYFGPGTRLTVT.

J is TRBJ2-3 and V is TRBV28; TRBD2 matches at 9 bases. The V and J ends lost 0 bases and 0 bases, in that order; junction bases with no gene match: 4. Per germline, CDR1 MDHEN and CDR2 SYDVKM. The CDR3 spans 17 residues. The DNA for the CDR3 is TGTGCCAGCAGTTTATGGGGCGGGGGGGTTAGCACAGATACGCAGTATTTT. This sequence encodes CASSLWGGGVSTDTQYF.

The chain employs TRBV7-2 and TRBJ2-5; TRBD1 might be the D (6 bases). Deletions cut 4 bases from V and 5 bases from J, with 11 bases between. The germline CDR1 and CDR2 sequences are SGHTA and FQGNSA. The CDR3 is 13 amino acids. The CDR3 here is CASSSGERETQYF. The CDR3 DNA follows: TGTGCCAGCAGCTCAGGGGAGAGGGAGACCCAGTACTTC.

The genes are TRBV5-4 and TRBJ2-3, with D possibly matching TRBD2 (5 bases). With 5 bases removed from V and 0 bases from J, the gap between germline ends came to 13 bases. The CDR3 covers 15 residues. Looked up from germline, CDR1 is SGHNT and CDR2 is YYREEE (reference sequence). The CDR3 sequence is CASSLGESSTDTQYF. The CDR3 DNA sequence: TGTGCCAGCAGTCTGGGAGAATCTAGCACAGATACGCAGTATTTT. The variable domain in full, with the rest retrieved from reference TRBV5-4 and TRBJ2-3, is ETGVTQSPTHLIKTRGQQVTLRCSSQSGHNTVSWYQQALGQGPQFIFQYYREEENGRGNFPPRFSGLQFPNYSSELNVNALELDDSALYLCASSLGESSTDTQYFGPGTRLTVL.

For the CDR3, the DNA is TGTGCCAGTAGTCCCTCGCGAGGCGGCGAGCAGTACTTC. Its protein product is CASSPSRGGEQYF. J is TRBJ2-7 and V is TRBV19; D not resolved. V was pared by 5 bases and J by 6 bases, with 14 bases between. The CDR3 is 13 amino acids. Per the germline V gene, CDR1 is LNHDA and CDR2 is SQIVND (reference sequence). The complete variable domain, with remaining parts taken from reference TRBV19 and TRBJ2-7, reads DGGITQSPKYLFRKEGQNVTLSCEQNLNHDAMYWYRQDPGQGLRLIYYSQIVNDFQKGDIAEGYSVSREKKESFPLTVTSAQKNPTAFYLCASSPSRGGEQYFGPGTRLTVT.

The chain uses TRBV7-9 and TRBJ1-1; maybe TRBD1 (6 bases). CDR1 SEHNR and CDR2 FQNEAQ come from the germline V gene (reference sequence). The CDR3 is made up of 14 amino acids. V lost 3 bases and J 4 bases, leaving 12 bases between the germline ends. The CDR3, as DNA: TGTGCCAGCAGCTTCAAACAGGGACGCACTGAAGCTTTCTTT. It is translated as CASSFKQGRTEAFF.

J is TRBJ2-2 and V is TRBV24-1; 8 nucleotides line up with TRBD1. CDR1 is KGHDR, CDR2 SFDVKD, per germline. The CDR3 consists of 17 residues. V lost 3 bases and J lost 0; bases outside the gene matches: 5. The CDR3 protein is CATSDLGQGSNTGELFF. The CDR3 coding sequence is TGTGCCACCAGTGATCTAGGACAGGGATCGAACACCGGGGAGCTGTTTTTT.

The chain has TRBV2 and TRBJ1-1; 7 bases agree with TRBD1. Germline-derived CDR1 and CDR2 are SNHLY and FYNNEI. The CDR3 extends over 13 amino acids. V was pared by 6 bases and J by 0 bases, with 1 base of the junction left unmatched. CDR3 bases: TGTGCCAGCAGGACAGGGCTGAACACTGAAGCTTTCTTT. It specifies CASRTGLNTEAFF.

This clone was seen only a few times. J is TRBJ2-1 and V is TRBV12-5, with 10 bases matching TRBD2. The CDR3 is 14 amino acids. Trimming cost V 8 bases and J 4 bases; bases outside gene matches: 5. Germline CDR1 is LGHNT and CDR2 is FRNRAP. The CDR3 protein is CASRPSGGYNEQFF. The CDR3 coding sequence is TGTGCTAGTCGGCCTAGCGGGGGTTACAATGAGCAGTTCTTC.

This clone appeared a few times. The gene calls are TRBV28 and TRBJ2-7, with 7 bases identical to TRBD1. The germline gives CDR1 MDHEN, CDR2 SYDVKM. The length of the CDR3 is 15 residues. V lost 6 bases to trimming and J lost 2 bases; unmatched junction nucleotides: 10. As DNA, the CDR3 is TGTGCCAGCAGGCGACCCGGACAGGCGCCCTACGAGCAGTACTTC. Its protein is CASRRPGQAPYEQYF.

The chain uses TRBV2 and TRBJ1-6, with D maybe TRBD1 (6 bases). Deletions cut 4 bases from V and 5 bases from J, with 18 bases between. This CDR3 has 17 residues. Germline values: CDR1 SNHLY, CDR2 FYNNEI. CDR3 nucleotide sequence: TGTGCCAGCAGTGCCGATGCAGGGGAGGGCCATAATTCACCCCTCCACTTT. The encoded protein is CASSADAGEGHNSPLHF. Combining the CDR3 with reference TRBV2 and TRBJ1-6 gives the whole variable domain EPEVTQTPSHQVTQMGQEVILRCVPISNHLYFYWYRQILGQKVEFLVSFYNNEISEKSEIFDDQFSVERPDGSNFTLKIRSTKLEDSAMYFCASSADAGEGHNSPLHFGNGTRLTVT.

The genes are TRBV30 and TRBJ2-7; 11 nucleotides match TRBD1. The CDR3 spans 14 residues. Per the germline V gene, CDR1 is GTSNPN and CDR2 is SVGIG (reference sequence). The V gene end was trimmed by 4 bases and the J gene end by 4 bases; junction bases not matched to a gene: 6. CDR3 sequence reads: CAWNRDRGGYEQYF. The DNA for the CDR3 is TGTGCCTGGAACCGGGACAGGGGGGGTTACGAGCAGTACTTC. Variable domain in full (rest from reference TRBV30 and TRBJ2-7): SQTIHQWPATLVQPVGSPLSLECTVEGTSNPNLYWYRQAAGRGLQLLFYSVGIGQISSEVPQNLSASRPQDRQFILSSKKLLLSDSGFYLCAWNRDRGGYEQYFGPGTRLTVT.

This CDR3 is CASSLYGLEAFF. The CDR3 bases are TGTGCCAGCAGTTTATATGGCCTTGAAGCTTTCTTT. The chain combines TRBV28 with TRBJ1-1; unclear D gene. The CDR3 is made up of 12 amino acids. V was clipped by 1 base and J by 7 bases, with 7 bases between them. Germline V gives CDR1 MDHEN, CDR2 SYDVKM.